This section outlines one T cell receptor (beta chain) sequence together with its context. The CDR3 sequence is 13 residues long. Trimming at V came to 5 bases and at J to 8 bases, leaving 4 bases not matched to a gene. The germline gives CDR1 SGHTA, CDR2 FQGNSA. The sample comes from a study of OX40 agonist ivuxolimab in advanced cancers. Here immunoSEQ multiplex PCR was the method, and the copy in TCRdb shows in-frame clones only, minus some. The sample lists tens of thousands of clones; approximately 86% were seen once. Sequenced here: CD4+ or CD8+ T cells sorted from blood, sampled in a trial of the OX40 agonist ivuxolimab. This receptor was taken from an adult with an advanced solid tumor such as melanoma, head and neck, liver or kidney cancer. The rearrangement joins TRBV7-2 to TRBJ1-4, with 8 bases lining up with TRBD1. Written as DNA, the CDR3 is TGTGCCAGCAGCCCCGACAGGGGAGAAAAACTGTTTTTT. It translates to CASSPDRGEKLFF.